This T cell receptor beta chain was identified during a study of cytomegalovirus exposure and HLA in healthy donors (dated by TCRdb to about 2017). Concerning the study at large: According to an earlier analysis of 587 of the donors, some 180 million T cells yielded 117 million unique TCR beta sequences and roughly 280 Gb of sequence data. An early release that covered about 600 HLA-typed donors contained approximately 300 gigabases of sequencing data and 65 million to 100 million unique TCR sequences. Of the 300 to 500 genotyped donors, 65% to 90% were placed in the genetic ancestry cluster associated with self-reported Caucasian donors. The study aimed to test whether signatures of past pathogen exposure could be identified by cataloging public T cell receptors. The T cell repertoires of some 700 subjects were profiled by immunosequencing and related to cytomegalovirus serostatus. In addition to the first cohort of around 670 subjects, a separate validation cohort of about 120 different subjects was used. High-throughput TCR immunosequencing, statistical association of individual TCRs with disease status, and machine learning were combined to predict cytomegalovirus infection status. A later analysis re-analyzed previously published TCR beta repertoires from roughly 600 donors and added high-resolution HLA genotyping to study TCR occurrence patterns. The later analysis used no new phenotypic data to find candidate immune exposures, relying instead on TCR beta sequences and their occurrence across donors. An earlier analysis of 587 of the donors used high-throughput TCR beta sequencing to judge whether each TCR beta V gene segment behaved as functional or pseudogenic. Donor age, sex, ethnicity and CMV serostatus were compiled alongside the repertoire data. A later genetic analysis took genome-wide SNP genotypes for about 55% of the 666 donors and used that subset as a discovery cohort. All discovery cohort repertoires had been generated using a single sequencing platform. Class I and class II HLA loci were covered by the typing at four-digit resolution. Typing coverage varied by locus: about 629-630 donors for A, B, C, DRB1 and DQB1; approximately 520 for DQA1; about 570 for DPA1; approximately 470 for DPB1. Several DR-DQ haplotypes were handled as single units for association and clustering because linkage in the cohort was strong. Among 300 to 500 genotyped donors of the cohort, an average of approximately 220,000 unique TCR beta nucleotide sequences was sequenced per donor, of which 15% to 20% were non-productive. The investigation overall reported the following: Because the 87-base-pair reads could not distinguish some IMGT-functional V segments, including TRBV6-2 and TRBV6-3, those segments were excluded. A cluster of highly shared sequence variants was judged likely to represent a technical artifact of the sequencing pipeline. Because counts were too low, about 15 rarely observed V segments, including chromosome 9 orphons, were left out of the earlier analysis of 587 of the donors. This cohort had only TCR beta chains sequenced, and the lack of alpha or paired-chain data limited which features could be detected. Several of the top co-occurrence clusters appeared to be linked to parvovirus B19, influenza, CMV and Epstein-Barr virus, according to a later analysis. Compared with equally common non-associated chains, HLA-associated TCR beta chains in a later analysis were more clonally expanded and had lower generation probabilities. A total of roughly 160 TCR beta chains were listed by the study as associated with cytomegalovirus. The only immune exposure information available for the cohort was CMV serostatus. V-gene and J-gene trimming of TCR beta chains was associated with a missense DCLRE1C variant in a later genetic analysis, and the association was replicated in an independent cohort. Most TCR sequences were observed very rarely across donors, whereas some public TCRs were present in many individuals. In a later analysis, the rate of TCR association differed among HLA loci, with DRB1 alleles having the most associated TCRs and HLA-C alleles having the fewest. Correlated functional status among segregating V segments might reflect linkage disequilibrium, but an unknown experimental factor could not be ruled out. In an earlier analysis of around 600 of the donors, most TCR beta V segments appeared in productive rearrangements about 87% or about 30% of the time, broadly matching IMGT annotations. In a later genetic analysis, fewer N-insertions in productive TCRs were reported among donors in an Asian-associated ancestry cluster than the roughly 710-donor mean. In both the original and validation cohorts, the classifier was reported to diagnose cytomegalovirus status with high specificity and sensitivity. A later analysis associated 15,000 to 20,000 TCR beta sequences with specific HLA alleles at a false discovery rate of 0.05. A further reported finding was that TCR beta sequences accurately predicted the HLA-A and HLA-B alleles for most subjects in the first cohort. In vitro tests confirmed that a few of the cytomegalovirus-associated TCR beta chains recognize cytomegalovirus antigens. It was suggested by the authors that the approach could potentially be generalized to other disease states and immunological phenotypes. Assigning TCR associations to individual alleles was difficult when HLA alleles, especially DR and DQ, strongly co-occurred. Because some donors lacked HLA typing at each locus, the association tests relied only on the typed subset. Roughly uniform sequencing depth across donors was assumed in presence/absence analyses, although this assumption may not hold. In a later analysis, most CMV-associated TCR beta chains were found to appear HLA-restricted, with HLA associations seemingly driven largely by CMV exposure.

For this clone: Its antigen is not yet known. No per-base quality is available; no much larger clone lies one base away. Other DNA variants within this sample encode the same CDR3.

In total, 600 or so healthy bone marrow donors made up the cohort. Cohort members were all nominally healthy when sampled, although unrecorded immune exposures were likely present. The donor was CMV seropositive and was included in the group of some 290 seropositive cohort members. A peripheral blood sample was provided by each donor, and peripheral blood mononuclear cells were used for TCR beta sequencing. Genomic DNA extraction from the blood cell samples was performed with the Qiagen DNeasy Blood Extraction Kit. Based on the germline V gene, the CDR1 and CDR2 sequences are SGHAT and FQNNGV. Trimming costs V 1 base and J 4 bases, and their ends lie 13 bases apart. The CDR3, from cysteine to phenylalanine, totals 15 residues. The read is trimmed to its CDR3 DNA, 45 bases read in frame from base 1. Library preparation used the immunoSEQ multiplex PCR assay. For the multiplex PCR, a mixture combining 60 forward primers for TCR Vbeta segments and 13 reverse primers for TCR Jbeta segments was used. A multiplex PCR assay on genomic DNA amplified the CDR3 region of rearranged TCR beta genes. Amplified TCR beta libraries were sequenced as 87-base-pair reads on the Illumina HiSeq System. The paper's processing steps were these. Across the 666 repertoires, a later analysis counted 60 million to 90 million unique TCR beta chains, some 11 million of which were shared by at least two donors. To remove PCR and sequencing errors, raw reads were error-corrected and collapsed into unique sequences using a nearest-neighbor algorithm that merged closely related sequences. To assign V, D and J gene segments, CDR3 sequences were aligned to IMGT reference sequences. For a sequence to be retained, a match of at least six nucleotides to both a V gene segment and a J gene segment was required. Rearrangements were classified as productive when the CDR3 lacked stop codons and remained in frame with V and J, and all other rearrangements were classified as non-productive. Following IMGT convention, CDR3 was defined as the stretch from the second conserved V-encoded cysteine up to the conserved J-encoded phenylalanine. In an earlier analysis of around 640 of the donors, sequences lacking an unambiguous match to a single V gene segment were excluded. In an earlier analysis of a few hundred of the donors, a V segment was called functional when productive rearrangements were above 56.7%, and segregating when the standard deviation between donors exceeded 5%. To diagnose cytomegalovirus status from the catalog of TCR beta chain sequences, a statistical classification framework was built. In a later analysis, TCR nucleotide sequences were compared against IMGT/GENE-DB human TR gene sequences so that V and J genes could be assigned. In a later analysis, CDR3 sequences and most-parsimonious VDJ recombination scenarios were assigned using the TCRdist pipeline. In a later analysis, every TCR beta chain was defined by the combination of its CDR3 amino acid sequence and its V-gene family, and reads without a unique V-gene family were dropped. To address suspected cross-contamination and a sequencing artifact, a later analysis removed roughly 580 highly shared, low-generation-probability nucleotide sequences. For each public chain, a later analysis derived a clonal expansion index from normalized ranks of inferred template counts within each repertoire. Generation probabilities in a later analysis came from a VDJ recombination model fitted to out-of-frame rearrangements, and those results were checked against IGoR. In a later analysis, hypergeometric tests were used to score TCR-TCR, TCR-HLA and TCR-CMV co-occurrence, with a repertoire-size bias correction applied to TCR pairs. To estimate false discovery rates, a later analysis permuted the HLA or CMV assignments 20 times. In a later analysis, co-occurring TCRs were grouped using DBSCAN, with TCRdist sequence similarity added in when clustering inside HLA-allele-positive subsets. Repertoires with fewer than 30,000 or more than 120,000 public chains were left out of co-occurrence clustering, as were five repertoires with anomalous nucleotide sharing. TCRdb obtained this table from immuneACCESS and retained in-frame rearrangements with V and J assigned. These tables miss some clones; where compared with another copy, unresolved V genes account for less than half of the shortfall, and the remainder is unexplained. D and trimming come from the DNA, and the V and J calls and clone size come from that table. For this sample there are around 70,000 clones; roughly two thirds appear just once. The ten largest clones capture 4.9% of the sample.

This receptor was identified in a man aged 60 to 69 in good health and CMV-seropositive. Specimen: PBMCs. The chain couples TRBV11-2 to TRBJ2-5; a tentative D call is TRBD2 (5 bases match). For the CDR3, the sequence is CASSLVGRGVETQYF. DNA sequence: TGTGCCAGCAGCTTAGTGGGCCGGGGTGTAGAGACCCAGTACTTC.